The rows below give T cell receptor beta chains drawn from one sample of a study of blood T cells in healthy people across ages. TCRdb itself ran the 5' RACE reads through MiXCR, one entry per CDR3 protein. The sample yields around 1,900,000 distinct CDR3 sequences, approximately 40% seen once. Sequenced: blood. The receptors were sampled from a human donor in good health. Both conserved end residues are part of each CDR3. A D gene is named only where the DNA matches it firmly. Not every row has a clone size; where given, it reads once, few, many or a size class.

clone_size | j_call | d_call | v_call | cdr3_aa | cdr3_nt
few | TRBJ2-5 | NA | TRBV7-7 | CASSPGPGGETQYF | TGTGCCAGCAGCCCCGGCCCGGGGGGCGAGACCCAGTACTTC
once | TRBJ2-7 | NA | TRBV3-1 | CASSRASGPTYEQYF | TGTGCCAGCAGCCGAGCCAGCGGGCCGACCTACGAGCAGTACTTC
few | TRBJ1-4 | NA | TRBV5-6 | CASRSGPRGNEKLFF | TGTGCCAGCAGGTCCGGCCCAAGGGGTAATGAAAAACTGTTTTTT
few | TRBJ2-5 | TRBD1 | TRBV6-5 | CASGDRGPGTQYF | TGTGCCAGCGGGGACAGGGGGCCGGGGACCCAGTACTTC
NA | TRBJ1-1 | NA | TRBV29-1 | CSVLGHPNTEAFF | TGCAGCGTTCTGGGGCACCCCAACACTGAAGCTTTCTTT
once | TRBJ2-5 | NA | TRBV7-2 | CASSLDTVVETQYF | TGTGCCAGCAGCTTAGACACGGTGGTGGAGACCCAGTACTTC
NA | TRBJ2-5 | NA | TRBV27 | CASGLSQETQYF | TGTGCCAGCGGATTAAGTCAAGAGACCCAGTACTTC
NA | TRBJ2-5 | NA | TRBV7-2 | CASSLMGIGLRLETQYF | TGTGCCAGCAGCTTAATGGGGATCGGGTTACGTTTGGAGACCCAGTACTTC
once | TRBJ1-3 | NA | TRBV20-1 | CSVQTRDTIYF | TGCAGTGTACAGACCCGGGACACCATATATTTT
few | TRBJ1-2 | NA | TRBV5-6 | CASSPQVGTLDIYTF | TGTGCCAGCAGCCCCCAAGTTGGAACATTGGATATCTACACCTTC
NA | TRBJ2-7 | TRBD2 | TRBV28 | CASSVLRGTYEQYF | TGTGCCAGCAGTGTCTTGCGGGGGACCTACGAGCAGTACTTC
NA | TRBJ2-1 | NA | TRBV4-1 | CASSWQADEQFF | TGCGCCAGCAGCTGGCAGGCGGACGAGCAGTTCTTC
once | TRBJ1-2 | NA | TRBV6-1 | CASSEMATASGYTF | TGTGCCAGCAGTGAGATGGCGACAGCGTCTGGCTACACCTTC
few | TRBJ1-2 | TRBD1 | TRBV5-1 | CASSLGTGRDGYTF | TGCGCCAGCAGCTTGGGGACAGGCAGGGATGGCTACACCTTC
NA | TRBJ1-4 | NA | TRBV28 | CASSGAGTNEKLFF | TGTGCCAGCAGTGGGGCAGGTACTAATGAAAAACTGTTTTTT
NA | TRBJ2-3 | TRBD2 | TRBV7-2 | CASSSYRGGADTQYF | TGTGCCAGCAGCTCTTACCGGGGGGGCGCGGATACGCAGTATTTT
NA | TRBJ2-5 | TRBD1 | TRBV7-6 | CASSLGRQGGYQETQYF | TGTGCCAGCAGCTTAGGTCGACAGGGGGGGTACCAAGAGACCCAGTACTTC
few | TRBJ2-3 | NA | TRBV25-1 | CASSESLSGNTDTQYF | TGTGCCAGCAGTGAATCTCTTAGCGGCAACACAGATACGCAGTATTTT
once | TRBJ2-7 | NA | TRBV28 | CASRSPSRYEQYF | TGTGCCAGCAGGAGCCCCTCACGTTACGAGCAGTACTTC
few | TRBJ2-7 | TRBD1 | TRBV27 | CASSPNRGNEQYF | TGTGCCAGCAGCCCAAACAGGGGAAACGAGCAGTACTTC
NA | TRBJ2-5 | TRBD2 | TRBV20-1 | CSGLSGGQETQYF | TGCAGTGGGCTTAGCGGGGGACAAGAGACCCAGTACTTC
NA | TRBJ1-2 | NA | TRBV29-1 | CSVRDILYGYTF | TGCAGCGTCCGGGACATCCTCTATGGCTACACCTTC
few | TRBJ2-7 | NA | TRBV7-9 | CASSGRGLSDGQYF | TGTGCCAGCAGCGGCAGGGGACTCTCGGATGGGCAGTACTTC
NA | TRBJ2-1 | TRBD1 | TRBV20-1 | CSALGQVNEQFF | TGCAGTGCGCTCGGACAGGTCAATGAGCAGTTCTTC
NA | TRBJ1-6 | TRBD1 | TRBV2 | CASSEEGQRNNSPLHF | TGTGCCAGCAGTGAAGAGGGACAGAGGAACAATTCACCCCTCCACTTT
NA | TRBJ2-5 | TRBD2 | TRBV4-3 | CASSQSGTSGARGGETQYF | TGCGCCAGCAGCCAATCCGGGACTAGCGGGGCGAGGGGCGGGGAGACCCAGTACTTC
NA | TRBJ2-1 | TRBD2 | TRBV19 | CASSSTSGVLQFF | TGTGCCAGTAGTTCGACTAGCGGGGTTCTCCAGTTCTTC
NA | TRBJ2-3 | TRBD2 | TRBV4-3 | CASSQDISGGDTQYF | TGCGCCAGCAGCCAAGACATTAGCGGGGGGGATACGCAGTATTTT
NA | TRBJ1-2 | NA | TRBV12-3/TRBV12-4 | CASSFWGTHYGYTF | TGTGCCAGCAGTTTTTGGGGGACACATTATGGCTACACCTTC
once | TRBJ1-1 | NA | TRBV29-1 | CSVEKDTEAFF | TGCAGCGTTGAGAAGGACACTGAAGCTTTCTTT
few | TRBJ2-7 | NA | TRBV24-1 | CATSKAGEQYF | TGTGCCACCAGTAAAGCTGGCGAGCAGTACTTC
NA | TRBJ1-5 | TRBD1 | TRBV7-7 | CASSPTRDRGRNQPQHF | TGTGCTAGCAGCCCTACCCGAGACAGGGGGCGGAATCAGCCCCAGCATTTT
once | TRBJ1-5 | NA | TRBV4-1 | CASTYDGGSNQPQHF | TGCGCCAGCACCTACGACGGGGGGAGCAATCAGCCCCAGCATTTT
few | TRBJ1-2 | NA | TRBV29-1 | CSVAYGDYRNGYTF | TGCAGCGTTGCCTATGGAGATTATCGAAATGGCTACACCTTC
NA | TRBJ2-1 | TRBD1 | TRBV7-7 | CASSWTGNYNEQFF | TGTGCCAGCAGCTGGACAGGCAACTACAATGAGCAGTTCTTC
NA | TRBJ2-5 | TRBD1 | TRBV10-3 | CAIFDRGQETQYF | TGTGCCATCTTCGACAGGGGCCAAGAGACCCAGTACTTC
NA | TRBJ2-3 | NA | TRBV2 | CASSDRGRIRDTQYF | TGTGCCAGCAGTGACAGGGGCAGGATTAGGGATACGCAGTATTTT
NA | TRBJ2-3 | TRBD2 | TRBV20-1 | CSARTSGLTDTQYF | TGCAGTGCAAGGACTAGCGGGCTCACAGATACGCAGTATTTT
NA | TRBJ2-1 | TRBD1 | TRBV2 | CASTGQGNEQFF | TGTGCCAGCACGGGACAGGGCAATGAGCAGTTCTTC
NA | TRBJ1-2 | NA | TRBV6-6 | CASSYSTLGDTGYTF | TGTGCCAGCAGTTACTCCACCCTAGGGGACACTGGCTACACCTTC
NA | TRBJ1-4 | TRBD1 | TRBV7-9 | CASSSMTGGYEKLFF | TGTGCCAGCAGCTCGATGACAGGGGGCTATGAAAAACTGTTTTTT